The 30 T cell receptor beta chains below come from one sample, sequenced in a study of tumor-infiltrating lymphocytes in localized non-small cell lung cancer. Clones were sequenced by immunoSEQ multiplex PCR, and TCRdb holds only the in-frame ones, with some missing. The sample carries around 15,000 clones, under 75% recorded once. The sequencing sample was made of lung tumor tissue. The receptors derive from a human donor with non-small cell lung cancer.

This rearrangement joins TRBV30 to TRBJ2-6, with D unclear. Trimming stripped 0 bases from V and 3 bases from J, with 3 bases between. The CDR3 is made up of 13 amino acids. Germline V gives CDR1 GTSNPN, CDR2 SVGIG (reference sequence). DNA of the CDR3: TGTGCCTGGAGTGTAGGTGGGGCCAACGTCCTGACTTTC. Its translation: CAWSVGGANVLTF.

This CDR3 reads CASSPGARAETQYF. In DNA, the CDR3 is TGTGCCAGCAGCCCGGGGGCAAGGGCGGAGACCCAGTACTTC. The rearrangement uses TRBV5-4 and TRBJ2-5; either TRBD1 or TRBD2 may fit D (6 bases each). V was trimmed by 4 bases and J by 5 bases, leaving 15 bases between them. Per the germline V gene, CDR1 is SGHNT and CDR2 is YYREEE (reference sequence). The CDR3 length is 14 residues.

The chain joins TRBV19 to TRBJ2-1, with no clear D. From germline, CDR1 is LNHDA and CDR2 SQIVND (reference sequence). V lost 1 base, J lost 6 bases, and 10 bases lay in between. CDR3 length: 14 residues. CDR3 bases: TGTGCCAGTAGTATAGTCGCCAGCCCCAATGAGCAGTTCTTC. It yields the protein CASSIVASPNEQFF.

The V gene is TRBV7-8, the J gene TRBJ1-5; D is possibly TRBD1 (5 bases). Germline loops: CDR1 SGHVS, CDR2 FQNEAQ. V lost 2 bases and J 8 bases, leaving 22 bases between the germline ends. This CDR3 is 17 amino acids long. CDR3: CASSLRTGTGRGEPQHF. Here the CDR3 DNA reads TGTGCCAGCAGCTTAAGAACTGGAACAGGACGAGGGGAGCCCCAGCATTTT.

V usage is TRBV5-5 and J usage is TRBJ1-5; D remains ambiguous. Deletions cut 4 bases from V and 2 bases from J, with 16 bases between. Germline CDR1 and CDR2: SGHKS and YYEKEE (reference sequence). The CDR3 is 16 residues long. The CDR3 spells CASSQTVLSGNQPQHF. The CDR3 DNA sequence: TGTGCCAGCAGCCAAACAGTGCTTTCGGGCAATCAGCCCCAGCATTTT.

The chain links TRBV7-3 to TRBJ1-1; TRBD1 aligns across 7 bases. Germline CDR1 reads SGHTA; CDR2 reads FQGTGA. V gave up 5 bases and J gave up 6 bases; unmatched junction bases: 6. There are 13 residues in the CDR3. CDR3 sequence (DNA): TGTGCCAGCAGCCATGGGACAGCAGCTGAAGCTTTCTTT. Translated: CASSHGTAAEAFF.

V usage is TRBV30 and J usage is TRBJ2-7, with 10 bases that match TRBD2. CDR1 and CDR2 from the germline V gene are GTSNPN and SVGIG (reference sequence). The CDR3 consists of 16 residues. The J segment lost 4 bases and the V segment lost 1 base, leaving 10 bases of the junction unmatched. The CDR3 sequence: CAWSGIVSSGSYEQYF. The CDR3 coding sequence is TGTGCCTGGAGTGGTATTGTGTCTAGCGGGAGTTACGAGCAGTACTTC.

This chain uses TRBV7-9 with TRBJ2-7, with 12 positions matching TRBD1. The V gene's germline CDR1 is SEHNR and CDR2 FQNEAQ (reference sequence). This CDR3 contains 18 residues. V lost 5 bases, J lost 3 bases, and 14 bases stayed unmatched. The CDR3 protein is CASSLGLGTGGVGYEQYF. CDR3 nucleotides: TGTGCCAGCAGCCTAGGCTTAGGGACAGGGGGCGTAGGCTACGAGCAGTACTTC. Full variable domain (missing parts from reference TRBV7-9 and TRBJ2-7): DTGVSQNPRHKITKRGQNVTFRCDPISEHNRLYWYRQTLGQGPEFLTYFQNEAQLEKSRLLSDRFSAERPKGSFSTLEIQRTEQGDSAMYLCASSLGLGTGGVGYEQYFGPGTRLTVT.

The V gene is TRBV18, the J gene TRBJ1-5, with unresolved D. The CDR3 runs to 15 residues. V was trimmed by 1 base and J by 2 bases, leaving 9 bases between them. Germline-derived CDR1 and CDR2 are KGHSH and LQKENI. The CDR3 DNA follows: TGTGCCAGCTCACCACAGGGTCAGGGCAATCAGCCCCAGCATTTT. It is translated as CASSPQGQGNQPQHF.

The J gene is TRBJ2-7, the V gene TRBV30, with D perhaps TRBD1 (5 bases). Per the germline V gene, CDR1 is GTSNPN and CDR2 is SVGIG (reference sequence). The CDR3 covers 12 residues. V lost 1 base, J lost 3 bases, and 7 bases lay in between. CDR3 coding DNA: TGTGCCTGGAGTGGGGGCTACTACGAGCAGTACTTC. Its translation: CAWSGGYYEQYF.

In this sample, this clone turned up once. The V and J genes are TRBV5-1 and TRBJ1-1, with D perhaps TRBD1 (6 bases). The CDR3 loop spans 16 amino acids. V was cut by 0 bases and J by 1 base, with 13 bases left in between. Germline V CDR1 and CDR2: SGHRS, YFSETQ. CDR3 bases: TGCGCCAGCAGCTTGGAACTTGGACAGAAGAACACTGAAGCTTTCTTT. Protein sequence: CASSLELGQKNTEAFF.

V is TRBV19 and J is TRBJ2-1; D is possibly TRBD1 (7 bases). The V end was cut by 6 bases, the J end by 11 bases, with 26 bases between. The CDR3 covers 16 residues. Per the germline V gene, CDR1 is LNHDA and CDR2 is SQIVND (reference sequence). CDR3 DNA sequence: TGTGCCAGTAGCATGGGGGGACAGATGGGCTTTACGAAGCAGTTCTTC. Translating gives CASSMGGQMGFTKQFF. The whole variable domain, filled in from reference TRBV19 and TRBJ2-1, reads DGGITQSPKYLFRKEGQNVTLSCEQNLNHDAMYWYRQDPGQGLRLIYYSQIVNDFQKGDIAEGYSVSREKKESFPLTVTSAQKNPTAFYLCASSMGGQMGFTKQFFGPGTRLTVL.

This clone was observed once. The CDR3 sequence is CAISSDREVGELFF. The CDR3 bases are TGTGCCATCAGTTCCGACAGGGAAGTCGGGGAGCTGTTTTTT. The chain uses TRBV10-3 and TRBJ2-2; TRBD1 matches at 7 bases. This CDR3 spans 14 amino acids. The trim removed 5 bases at V and 7 bases at J, leaving 7 bases unmatched. The germline gives CDR1 ENHRY, CDR2 SYGVKD.

The chain links TRBV11-2 to TRBJ1-1; D unresolved. This CDR3 has 13 amino acids. Germline CDR1 is SGHAT and CDR2 is FQNNGV. V was trimmed by 3 bases and J by 4 bases, leaving 9 bases between them. CDR3 amino acids: CASSFSRLTEAFF. The CDR3, as DNA: TGTGCCAGCAGCTTTTCGCGGCTCACTGAAGCTTTCTTT.

This clone has more than one count but fewer than ten. V usage is TRBV28 and J usage is TRBJ1-4; D is undetermined. Trimming stripped 0 bases from V and 0 bases from J, with 8 bases between. Germline CDR1 MDHEN, CDR2 SYDVKM. This CDR3 has 16 amino acids. The CDR3 sequence: CASSLWTAATNEKLFF. In DNA form, the CDR3 reads TGTGCCAGCAGTTTATGGACGGCGGCAACTAATGAAAAACTGTTTTTT.

J is TRBJ1-4 and V is TRBV5-6; TRBD1 agrees at 7 bases. This CDR3 contains 15 residues. Germline loops: CDR1 SGHDT, CDR2 YYEEEE. J gave up 7 bases and V 4 bases, and 10 bases lay outside the gene matches. The CDR3 loop is CASSSTQGWGEKLFF. In nucleotides, the CDR3 is TGTGCCAGCAGCAGCACACAGGGGTGGGGTGAAAAACTGTTTTTT.

Concerning this clone itself: The germline gene is not matched at one end of the junction; a read error may be the cause. The chain joins TRBV18 to TRBJ2-7; 8 nucleotides match TRBD1. This CDR3 spans 13 amino acids. The germline gives CDR1 KGHSH, CDR2 LQKENI. The CDR3 DNA follows: TGTGCCAGCTCGCCACAGGGGGAGGAGGGGCAGTACTTC. It translates to CASSPQGEEGQYF.

This clone has just one count. V and J are TRBV9 and TRBJ2-7; 7 nucleotides line up with TRBD2. V gave up 7 bases and J gave up 6 bases; unmatched junction bases: 13. Germline V CDR1 and CDR2: SGDLS, YYNGEE. This CDR3 is 14 amino acids long. CDR3 sequence (DNA): TGTGCCAGCGGATGGGGCGGGAGTGGAGCCGAGCAGTACTTC. Protein product: CASGWGGSGAEQYF.

This clone was observed a handful of times. The chain employs TRBV15 and TRBJ2-4; no definite D call. This CDR3 has 18 amino acids. Germline V gene lookup returns CDR1 LNHNV and CDR2 YYDKDF (reference sequence). Deletions cut 0 bases from V and 0 bases from J, with 15 bases between. The CDR3 protein is CATSREIVSSLAKNIQYF. CDR3 nucleotides: TGTGCCACCAGCAGAGAGATAGTATCCAGTCTAGCCAAAAACATTCAGTACTTC. The full variable domain, with the rest looked up from reference TRBV15 and TRBJ2-4, is DAMVIQNPRYQVTQFGKPVTLSCSQTLNHNVMYWYQQKSSQAPKLLFHYYDKDFNNEADTPDNFQSRRPNTSFCFLDIRSPGLGDTAMYLCATSREIVSSLAKNIQYFGAGTRLSVL.

The V and J genes are TRBV19 and TRBJ1-1, with TRBD1 identical over 8 bases. Germline lookup yields CDR1 LNHDA and CDR2 SQIVND (reference sequence). This CDR3 comprises 14 residues. The V gene end was trimmed by 5 bases and the J gene end by 5 bases; junction bases not matched to a gene: 7. CDR3 region: CASSLRQGWTEAFF. DNA for the CDR3: TGTGCCAGTAGTCTACGACAGGGGTGGACTGAAGCTTTCTTT.

This chain joins TRBV5-1 and TRBJ2-7; no definite D call. Germline CDR1 reads SGHRS; CDR2 reads YFSETQ. Trimming left V 10 bases short and J 9 bases short, with 17 bases between. The CDR3 totals 11 residues. CDR3 protein: CAERSSLGQYF. The CDR3 coding sequence is TGCGCCGAGAGGTCCTCCTTAGGGCAGTACTTC. Full variable domain (rest looked up from reference TRBV5-1 and TRBJ2-7): KAGVTQTPRYLIKTRGQQVTLSCSPISGHRSVSWYQQTPGQGLQFLFEYFSETQRNKGNFPGRFSGRQFSNSRSEMNVSTLELGDSALYLCAERSSLGQYFGPGTRLTVT.

CDR3 sequence: CASSSIGRGDRGRNEQFF. Written as DNA, the CDR3 is TGTGCCAGCAGCTCTATCGGCCGCGGGGACAGGGGTAGGAATGAGCAGTTCTTC. V and J are TRBV11-1 and TRBJ2-1; 10 bases fit TRBD1. Germline CDR1 and CDR2: SGHAT and FQDESV (reference sequence). The CDR3 has 18 residues. V dropped 4 bases and J dropped 7; count of bases not matched to a gene: 16.

V gene TRBV5-1 combines with J gene TRBJ2-5, with no clear D. The V end was cut by 0 bases, the J end by 3 bases, with 3 bases between. Looked up from germline, CDR1 is SGHRS and CDR2 is YFSETQ. This CDR3 has 12 amino acids. As DNA, the CDR3 is TGCGCCAGCAGCTTGGGGGAAGAGACCCAGTACTTC. This gives the protein CASSLGEETQYF. The whole variable domain, remainder taken from reference TRBV5-1 and TRBJ2-5, is KAGVTQTPRYLIKTRGQQVTLSCSPISGHRSVSWYQQTPGQGLQFLFEYFSETQRNKGNFPGRFSGRQFSNSRSEMNVSTLELGDSALYLCASSLGEETQYFGPGTRLLVL.

This chain links TRBV4-1 with TRBJ2-2; TRBD2 matches at 8 bases. The V and J ends lost 1 base and 2 bases, in that order; junction bases with no gene match: 3. This CDR3 comprises 16 residues. Per the germline V gene, CDR1 is MGHRA and CDR2 is YSYEKL. The CDR3 reads CASSQASGPNTGELFF. In nucleotides, the CDR3 is TGCGCCAGCAGCCAAGCTAGCGGGCCTAACACCGGGGAGCTGTTTTTT.

V usage is TRBV30 and J usage is TRBJ2-6; 9 nucleotides line up with TRBD1. The V gene's germline CDR1 is GTSNPN and CDR2 SVGIG (reference sequence). CDR3 length: 16 residues. V lost 4 bases, J lost 2 bases, and 6 bases stayed unmatched. The CDR3 bases are TGTGCCTGGAACCGGGACAGGGTGCCTGGGGCCAACGTCCTGACTTTC. This translates into CAWNRDRVPGANVLTF.

This chain links TRBV6-4 with TRBJ2-3; D is ambiguous. The CDR3 covers 11 residues. Germline V gene sequence: CDR1 MRHNA, CDR2 SNTAGT. V was pared by 3 bases and J by 7 bases, with 5 bases between. The CDR3 DNA sequence: TGTGCCAGCAGTGAAGGAAATACGCAGTATTTT. It encodes CASSEGNTQYF.

This chain links TRBV29-1 with TRBJ2-5; D possibly corresponds to TRBD1 (5 bases). This CDR3 has 13 amino acids. Germline-derived CDR1 and CDR2 are SQVTM and ANQGSEA. V was trimmed by 0 bases and J by 4 bases, leaving 9 bases between them. The CDR3 reads CSVEDWQGETQYF. CDR3 nucleotide sequence: TGCAGCGTTGAAGATTGGCAGGGAGAGACCCAGTACTTC. Using reference TRBV29-1 and TRBJ2-5 for the parts outside the CDR3, the full variable domain is SAVISQKPSRDICQRGTSLTIQCQVDSQVTMMFWYRQQPGQSLTLIATANQGSEATYESGFVIDKFPISRPNLTFSTLTVSNMSPEDSSIYLCSVEDWQGETQYFGPGTRLLVL.

The V gene is TRBV7-2, the J gene TRBJ1-5; D is possibly TRBD1 (6 bases). The germline gives CDR1 SGHTA, CDR2 FQGNSA. The V end lost 5 bases, the J end lost 5 bases, and 16 bases lay between the germline ends. The CDR3 contains 15 residues. CDR3 DNA sequence: TGTGCCAGCAGCCTTTCCACAGGGCGCGATCAGCCCCAGCATTTT. Amino acid sequence: CASSLSTGRDQPQHF.

The genes are TRBV30 and TRBJ1-5; 11 bases match TRBD1. Germline V CDR1 and CDR2: GTSNPN, SVGIG (reference sequence). V lost 0 bases and J lost 3; bases outside the gene matches: 10. The CDR3 spans 18 residues. The CDR3 here is CAWSVRFGQGAINQPQHF. CDR3 DNA sequence: TGTGCCTGGAGTGTACGATTCGGACAGGGGGCTATCAATCAGCCCCAGCATTTT.

V is TRBV18 and J is TRBJ2-6; maybe TRBD1 (5 bases). The V gene lost 7 bases and the J gene lost 0 bases, with 13 bases spanning the gap. Germline CDR1 reads KGHSH; CDR2 reads LQKENI. The CDR3 runs 16 residues. The CDR3 nucleotides read TGTGCCAGCTTAGGGGCAGGCCTCTCTGGGGCCAACGTCCTGACTTTC. It translates to CASLGAGLSGANVLTF.